This T cell receptor (beta chain) was identified in a study of OX40 agonist ivuxolimab in advanced cancers. Study in general: Ivuxolimab is a fully human IgG2 antibody that activates OX40 (CD134). At doses from 0.01 to 10 mg/kg, patients were given intravenous ivuxolimab every 2 weeks. Overall study results and limits: In the 0.1 to 3.0 mg/kg range, CD4+ and CD8+ blood T cells had expanded clonally by week 6.

Samples were taken at baseline and on day 1 of cycles 4 and 7. Germline trimming cut 0 bases from V and 0 bases from J; bases unmatched to any gene: 5. Per the germline V gene, CDR1 is SGHDT and CDR2 is YYEEEE. The CDR3 is made up of 16 amino acids. Generated by immunoSEQ multiplex PCR, the TCRdb table keeps only in-frame clones and is missing some. The table lists 65,000 to 95,000 clones, approximately 94% of them singletons. In the case of this clone: Its antigen is still unknown.

The J gene is TRBJ1-2, the V gene TRBV5-6; the match to TRBD1 covers 7 bases. Material: CD4+ or CD8+ T cells sorted from blood, obtained in a trial of the OX40 agonist ivuxolimab. The sequence was obtained from an adult with an advanced solid tumor such as melanoma, head and neck, liver or kidney cancer. The CDR3 bases are TGTGCCAGCAGCTTGGATTGGGACAGCTCTAACTATGGCTACACCTTC. This codes for CASSLDWDSSNYGYTF.